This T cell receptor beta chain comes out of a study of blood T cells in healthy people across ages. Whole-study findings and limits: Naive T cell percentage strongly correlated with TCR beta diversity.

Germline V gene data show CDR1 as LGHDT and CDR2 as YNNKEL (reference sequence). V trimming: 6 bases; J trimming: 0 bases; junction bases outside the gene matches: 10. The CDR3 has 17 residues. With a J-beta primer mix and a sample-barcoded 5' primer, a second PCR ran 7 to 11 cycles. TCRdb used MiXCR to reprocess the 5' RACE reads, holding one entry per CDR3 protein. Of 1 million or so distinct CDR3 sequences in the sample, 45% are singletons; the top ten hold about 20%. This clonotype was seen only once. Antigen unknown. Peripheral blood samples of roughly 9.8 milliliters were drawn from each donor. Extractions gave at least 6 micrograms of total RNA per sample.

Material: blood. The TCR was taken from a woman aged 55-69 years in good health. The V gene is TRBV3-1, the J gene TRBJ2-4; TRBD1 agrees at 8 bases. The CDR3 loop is CASRPTRTGLAKNIQYF. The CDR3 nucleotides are TGTGCCAGCAGGCCTACCCGGACAGGGCTAGCCAAAAACATTCAGTACTTC.